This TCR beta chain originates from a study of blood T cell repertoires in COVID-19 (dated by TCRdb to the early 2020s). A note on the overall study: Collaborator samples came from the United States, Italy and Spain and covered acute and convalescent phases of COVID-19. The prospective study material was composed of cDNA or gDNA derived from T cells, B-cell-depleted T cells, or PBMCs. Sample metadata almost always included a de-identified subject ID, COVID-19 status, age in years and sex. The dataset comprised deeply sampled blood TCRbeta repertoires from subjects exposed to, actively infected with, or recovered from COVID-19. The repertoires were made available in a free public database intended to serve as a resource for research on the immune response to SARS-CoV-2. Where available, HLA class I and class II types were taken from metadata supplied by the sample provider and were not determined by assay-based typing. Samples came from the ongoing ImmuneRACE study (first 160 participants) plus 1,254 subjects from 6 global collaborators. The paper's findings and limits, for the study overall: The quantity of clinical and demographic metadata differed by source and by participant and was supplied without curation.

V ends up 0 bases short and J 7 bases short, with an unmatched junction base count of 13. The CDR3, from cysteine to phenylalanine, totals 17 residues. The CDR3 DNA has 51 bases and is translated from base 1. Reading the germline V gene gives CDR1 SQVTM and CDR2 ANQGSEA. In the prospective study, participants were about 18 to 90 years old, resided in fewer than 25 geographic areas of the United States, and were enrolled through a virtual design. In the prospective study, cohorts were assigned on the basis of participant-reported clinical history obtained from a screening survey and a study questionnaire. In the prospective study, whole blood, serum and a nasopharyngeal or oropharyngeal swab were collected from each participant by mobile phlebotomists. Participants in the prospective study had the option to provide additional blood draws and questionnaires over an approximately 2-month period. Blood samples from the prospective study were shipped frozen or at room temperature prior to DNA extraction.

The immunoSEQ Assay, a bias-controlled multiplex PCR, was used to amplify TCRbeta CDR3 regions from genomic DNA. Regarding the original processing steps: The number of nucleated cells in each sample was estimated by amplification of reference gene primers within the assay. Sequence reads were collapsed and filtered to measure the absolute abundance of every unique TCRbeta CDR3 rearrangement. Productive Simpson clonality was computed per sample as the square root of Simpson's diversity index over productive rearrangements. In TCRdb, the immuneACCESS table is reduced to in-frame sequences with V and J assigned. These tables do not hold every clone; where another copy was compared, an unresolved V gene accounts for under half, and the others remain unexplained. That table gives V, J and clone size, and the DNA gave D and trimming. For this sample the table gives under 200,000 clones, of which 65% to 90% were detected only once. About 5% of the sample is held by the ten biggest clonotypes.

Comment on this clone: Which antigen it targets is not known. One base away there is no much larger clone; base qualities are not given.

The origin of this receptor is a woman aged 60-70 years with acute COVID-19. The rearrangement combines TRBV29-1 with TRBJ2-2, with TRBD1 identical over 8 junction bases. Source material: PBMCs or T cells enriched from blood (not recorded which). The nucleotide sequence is TGCAGCGTTGAAGATAGATCCAGGGGGCTAAGGTTCGGGGAGCTGTTTTTT. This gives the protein CSVEDRSRGLRFGELFF.